These 24 T cell receptor beta chains came from one sample sequenced in a study of blood T cell repertoires in COVID-19. This table comes from immunoSEQ multiplex PCR, and its TCRdb copy is limited to in-frame clones, with some not included. The sample includes 300,000 or so clones, approximately 83% of them seen just once. The sequenced sample was PBMCs or T cells enriched from blood (not recorded which). Receptors originate from a woman between 40 and 50 years old with acute COVID-19.

CDR3 DNA sequence: TGTGCCAGCAGCGTAGGAGATGAGTATAGCAATCAGCCCCAGCATTTT. This codes for CASSVGDEYSNQPQHF. The J gene is TRBJ1-5, the V gene TRBV9; D is unresolved. This CDR3 has 16 residues. Germline assignment: CDR1 SGDLS and CDR2 YYNGEE. V lost 0 bases and J lost 0, with 10 bases in between. The variable domain in full, with the rest retrieved from reference TRBV9 and TRBJ1-5, is DSGVTQTPKHLITATGQRVTLRCSPRSGDLSVYWYQQSLDQGLQFLIQYYNGEERAKGNILERFSAQQFPDLHSELNLSSLELGDSALYFCASSVGDEYSNQPQHFGDGTRLSIL.

The chain carries TRBV7-9 and TRBJ1-2; 10 positions match TRBD1. The V gene's germline CDR1 is SEHNR and CDR2 FQNEAQ (reference sequence). The V gene end was trimmed by 3 bases and the J gene end by 2 bases; junction bases not matched to a gene: 6. The CDR3 contains 16 residues. In DNA form, the CDR3 reads TGTGCCAGCAGCTTTCTTGGACAGGGGGACAACTATGGCTACACCTTC. Amino acids: CASSFLGQGDNYGYTF.

This chain connects TRBV2 to TRBJ2-7, with TRBD1 matching 8 bases. Germline CDR1 and CDR2: SNHLY and FYNNEI. V shed 1 base, J shed 5 bases, and the junction held 1 base outside the gene matches. The CDR3 contains 13 residues. In DNA form, the CDR3 reads TGTGCCAGCAGTGAAGACAGGGGGGACGAGCAGTACTTC. It codes for CASSEDRGDEQYF.

Here the CDR3 reads CASPPPGTSNEQFF. The CDR3 DNA follows: TGTGCCAGTCCACCCCCCGGGACTAGCAATGAGCAGTTCTTC. The V and J genes are TRBV28 and TRBJ2-1; 8 positions match TRBD2. The V and J ends lost 9 bases and 6 bases, in that order; junction bases with no gene match: 10. Germline CDR1 MDHEN, CDR2 SYDVKM. The CDR3 is 14 residues long.

This clone was counted a few times. The V call is TRBV18, the J call TRBJ2-1, with 8 bases identical to TRBD2. Looked up from germline, CDR1 is KGHSH and CDR2 is LQKENI. CDR3 length: 16 residues. Unmatched junction bases numbered 6, after V lost 0 bases and J lost 5 bases. The CDR3 protein is CASSPPGTSPNNEQFF. CDR3 bases: TGTGCCAGCTCACCACCCGGGACTAGTCCGAACAATGAGCAGTTCTTC.

The rearrangement joins TRBV19 to TRBJ1-1, with 7 bases lining up with TRBD1. With 6 bases clipped from V and 2 bases from J, the junction kept 9 bases outside the gene matches. Germline lookup yields CDR1 LNHDA and CDR2 SQIVND (reference sequence). This CDR3 is built from 15 residues. For the CDR3, the DNA is TGTGCCAGTAGGGGCCCGGGACAGCCTAACACTGAAGCTTTCTTT. The encoded protein is CASRGPGQPNTEAFF.

This clone was counted once. The J gene is TRBJ2-7, the V gene TRBV5-1; the D is unclear. V was shortened by 2 bases and J by 2 bases, with 8 bases between the two germline ends. In germline, CDR1 is SGHRS, CDR2 YFSETQ. The CDR3 sequence is 13 residues long. As DNA, the CDR3 is TGCGCCAGCAGCTTCACAGCAGCCTACGAGCAGTACTTC. Translated, it gives CASSFTAAYEQYF. Full variable domain (rest looked up from reference TRBV5-1 and TRBJ2-7): KAGVTQTPRYLIKTRGQQVTLSCSPISGHRSVSWYQQTPGQGLQFLFEYFSETQRNKGNFPGRFSGRQFSNSRSEMNVSTLELGDSALYLCASSFTAAYEQYFGPGTRLTVT.

The V call is TRBV5-1, the J call TRBJ1-2; the D gene is possibly TRBD1 (5 bases). Germline values: CDR1 SGHRS, CDR2 YFSETQ. The V end lost 4 bases, the J end lost 5 bases, and 15 bases lay between the germline ends. The CDR3 spans 14 residues. CDR3 coding DNA: TGCGCCAGCAGCCCCAGCAGGGAAGGATATGGCTACACCTTC. Its protein is CASSPSREGYGYTF.

The chain uses TRBV4-1 and TRBJ1-6; 9 nucleotides line up with TRBD1. Germline-derived CDR1 and CDR2 are MGHRA and YSYEKL. The CDR3 extends over 16 amino acids. V dropped 0 bases and J dropped 10; count of bases not matched to a gene: 7. The CDR3 bases are TGCGCCAGCAGCCAAGACACAGGACAGGGGTTGTCACCCCTCCACTTT. This sequence encodes CASSQDTGQGLSPLHF.

The chain couples TRBV7-2 to TRBJ2-5; 11 positions agree with TRBD2. CDR1 SGHTA and CDR2 FQGNSA come from the germline V gene. The CDR3 is 15 residues long. Trimming at V came to 0 bases and at J to 6 bases, leaving 3 bases not matched to a gene. The CDR3 nucleotides read TGTGCCAGCAGCTTAGCAACTAGCGGGAGCAAGACCCAGTACTTC. It yields the protein CASSLATSGSKTQYF.

The rearrangement links TRBV15 to TRBJ2-5, with a weak D call TRBD1 (6 bases). Germline CDR1 LNHNV, CDR2 YYDKDF (reference sequence). The CDR3 is made up of 15 amino acids. Trimming removed 6 bases from V and 0 bases from J, with 14 bases in between. The CDR3 region is CATRRQAWYQETQYF. Here the CDR3 DNA reads TGTGCCACCAGGCGACAGGCTTGGTACCAAGAGACCCAGTACTTC.

The rearrangement links TRBV7-9 to TRBJ2-2; unclear D gene. The germline V gene has CDR1 SEHNR and CDR2 FQNEAQ (reference sequence). CDR3 size: 19 residues. V lost 5 bases and J lost 8, with 30 bases in between. CDR3 loop: CASSADLKTSRFSWGELFF. CDR3 sequence (DNA): TGTGCCAGCAGCGCCGACCTCAAGACTTCCCGATTTAGCTGGGGGGAGCTGTTTTTT. The variable domain in full, completed from reference TRBV7-9 and TRBJ2-2, reads DTGVSQNPRHKITKRGQNVTFRCDPISEHNRLYWYRQTLGQGPEFLTYFQNEAQLEKSRLLSDRFSAERPKGSFSTLEIQRTEQGDSAMYLCASSADLKTSRFSWGELFFGEGSRLTVL.

This chain uses TRBV7-2 with TRBJ2-7; D possibly corresponds to TRBD2 (6 bases). Germline V gene data show CDR1 as SGHTA and CDR2 as FQGNSA. The V and J ends lost 6 bases and 1 base respectively, with 16 bases between them. This CDR3 is 15 amino acids long. In nucleotides, the CDR3 is TGTGCCAGCAGTCTTAGCGGTCCTCAATCCTACGAGCAGTACTTC. Translating gives CASSLSGPQSYEQYF.

This clone was counted only a few times. The V gene is TRBV7-9, the J gene TRBJ1-6; 7 bases align to TRBD1. V lost 2 bases and J lost 7; bases outside the gene matches: 5. This CDR3 comprises 15 residues. Germline V CDR1 and CDR2: SEHNR, FQNEAQ (reference sequence). The CDR3 region has the DNA TGTGCCAGCAGCTTAACTGAGGGGGCCAATTCACCCCTCCACTTT. Translating gives CASSLTEGANSPLHF.

The chain uses TRBV27 and TRBJ2-2, with 10 bases lining up with TRBD2. The germline gives CDR1 MNHEY, CDR2 SMNVEV (reference sequence). With V trimmed by 2 bases and J by 6 bases, 12 bases remained unmatched. The CDR3 consists of 18 residues. The CDR3 nucleotides are TGTGCCAGCAGTTTAAGGTCCAGCGGGGGGGGAAAGTCCGGGGAGCTGTTTTTT. Encoded protein: CASSLRSSGGGKSGELFF.

The V gene is TRBV2, the J gene TRBJ1-1; 7 positions match TRBD1. The CDR3 runs to 13 residues. Germline lookup yields CDR1 SNHLY and CDR2 FYNNEI. Trimming removed 5 bases from V and 4 bases from J; junction bases left unmatched: 4. CDR3 DNA: TGTGCCAGCAGTTTAGGGGGCCTCACTGAAGCTTTCTTT. It translates to CASSLGGLTEAFF.

This chain links TRBV14 with TRBJ2-1; a possible D gene is TRBD2 (6 bases). The V end was cut by 1 base, the J end by 14 bases, with 12 bases between. The CDR3 is made up of 12 amino acids. The germline CDR1 and CDR2 sequences are SGHDN and FVKESK. CDR3 coding DNA: TGTGCCAGCAGCCAAGTAAGGGAGCGGGAGTTCTTC. This codes for CASSQVREREFF. The full variable domain, rest sourced from reference TRBV14 and TRBJ2-1, is EAGVTQFPSHSVIEKGQTVTLRCDPISGHDNLYWYRRVMGKEIKFLLHFVKESKQDESGMPNNRFLAERTGGTYSTLKVQPAELEDSGVYFCASSQVREREFFGPGTRLTVL.

V is TRBV5-6 and J is TRBJ2-2; 8 bases fit TRBD1. The CDR3 is made up of 17 amino acids. CDR1 and CDR2 from the germline V gene are SGHDT and YYEEEE. The V and J ends lost 0 bases and 0 bases, in that order; junction bases with no gene match: 4. The CDR3 sequence: CASSLAGQATNTGELFF. CDR3 DNA: TGTGCCAGCAGCTTGGCGGGACAGGCTACGAACACCGGGGAGCTGTTTTTT.

This clone was observed once. This chain uses TRBV5-1 with TRBJ2-3, with TRBD2 matching over 12 bases. With V trimmed by 2 bases and J by 5 bases, 3 bases remained unmatched. Germline V gene sequence: CDR1 SGHRS, CDR2 YFSETQ. The CDR3 has 15 residues. CDR3 nucleotide sequence: TGCGCCAGCAGCTTACCGGGACTAGCGGGAGATACGCAGTATTTT. This translates into CASSLPGLAGDTQYF. The variable domain in full, completed from reference TRBV5-1 and TRBJ2-3, reads KAGVTQTPRYLIKTRGQQVTLSCSPISGHRSVSWYQQTPGQGLQFLFEYFSETQRNKGNFPGRFSGRQFSNSRSEMNVSTLELGDSALYLCASSLPGLAGDTQYFGPGTRLTVL.

This clone was found a few times. The chain recombines TRBV5-1 with TRBJ1-5; a weak D match, TRBD1 (6 bases). Germline V gene lookup returns CDR1 SGHRS and CDR2 YFSETQ. Deletions cut 2 bases from V and 6 bases from J, with 15 bases between. The CDR3 consists of 15 residues. The CDR3 DNA reads TGCGCCAGCAGCTTCGAGGGGGGGCAAGGTCAGCCCCAGCATTTT. Its translation is CASSFEGGQGQPQHF. The full variable domain, rest sourced from reference TRBV5-1 and TRBJ1-5, is KAGVTQTPRYLIKTRGQQVTLSCSPISGHRSVSWYQQTPGQGLQFLFEYFSETQRNKGNFPGRFSGRQFSNSRSEMNVSTLELGDSALYLCASSFEGGQGQPQHFGDGTRLSIL.

This clone was seen only once. The V and J genes are TRBV18 and TRBJ1-4; D is ambiguous. V lost 9 bases to trimming and J lost 4 bases, with 12 bases between them. CDR1 and CDR2 from the germline V gene are KGHSH and LQKENI. The CDR3 covers 13 residues. CDR3 protein: CASSVRNNEKLFF. CDR3 DNA sequence: TGTGCCAGTTCGGTGAGGAATAATGAAAAACTGTTTTTT.

The chain carries TRBV28 and TRBJ2-7, with TRBD2 identical over 7 bases. The CDR3 consists of 15 residues. Germline trimming cut 2 bases from V and 0 bases from J; bases unmatched to any gene: 4. Looked up from germline, CDR1 is MDHEN and CDR2 is SYDVKM. The CDR3 region has the DNA TGTGCCAGCAGTTTAGCGGGCGGGAGCTCCTACGAGCAGTACTTC. This sequence encodes CASSLAGGSSYEQYF.

This rearrangement joins TRBV6-1 to TRBJ1-2, with D uncertain. Between the trimmed V and J ends, which lost 3 bases and 1 base, there was a span of 9 bases. This CDR3 contains 14 residues. CDR1 is MNHNS, CDR2 SASEGT, per germline. The CDR3 region has the DNA TGTGCCAGCAGTGAGGCAGGCAATAACTATGGCTACACCTTC. Translation: CASSEAGNNYGYTF.

The chain combines TRBV7-2 with TRBJ2-7; 8 nucleotides match TRBD2. Germline loops: CDR1 SGHTA, CDR2 FQGNSA. V lost 1 base to trimming and J lost 2 bases; unmatched junction nucleotides: 4. This CDR3 comprises 15 residues. As DNA, the CDR3 is TGTGCCAGCAGCTTAGTGGGCGGGGGGACCTACGAGCAGTACTTC. Amino acid sequence: CASSLVGGGTYEQYF.